This T cell receptor beta chain was obtained from a study of regulatory T cells in long-lasting Graves disease. Study results and limitations: TRBV28, TRBJ1-2 and TRBJ2-5 were segments that persistent disease favored.

The time point is: newly diagnosed GD, antithyroid drugs for less than 3 months. Generation of the TCR library employed RNA extracted from PBMCs. Investigators prepared the TCR beta libraries by applying iRepertoire HTBI primers and Arm-PCR of CDR3 regions. TCRdb independently ran MiXCR on the multiplex PCR reads; one entry per CDR3 protein. The sample gives 440,000 or so distinct CDR3 sequences, less than 20% of which show up once; about 10% is in the top ten. About this clonotype: Its target is not known.

The CDR3 contains 12 residues. The germline CDR1 and CDR2 sequences are LNHDA and SQIVND (reference sequence). Trimming took off 6 bases at V and 5 bases at J, with 10 bases between the two ends. A further study also used this sample, focusing on T cells in Graves' hyperthyroidism and ophthalmopathy. That investigation notes: Exclusion followed for patients with uncontrolled infection, other autoimmune disease, pregnancy or lactation. First-round RT-PCR targeting the TCR CDR3 was performed with the HTBI primer set. Most expanded thyroid clonotypes above 0.001 recurred in blood.

This rearrangement joins TRBV19 to TRBJ1-1, with D uncertain. The sample consisted of peripheral blood mononuclear cells (PBMCs), taken at new diagnosis, from a patient treated with antithyroid drugs. The origin of this receptor is a young woman with Graves disease. The CDR3 loop is CASRMRETEAFF. CDR3 sequence (DNA): TGTGCCAGTAGAATGAGGGAGACTGAAGCTTTCTTT.